The 22 T cell receptor beta chains listed next were all sequenced from one sample in a study of graft-versus-host responses after intestinal transplantation. Produced via immunoSEQ multiplex PCR; TCRdb's table is partial and in-frame only. The repertoire holds some 77,000 clones, with about 90% as singletons. The input for sequencing was PBMCs, taken 98 days after intestinal transplantation. The receptors here all came from a human patient who received an intestinal transplant, so some T cells may come from the graft donor.

The chain carries TRBV7-8 and TRBJ2-7; 11 nucleotides line up with TRBD2. The CDR3 is 20 amino acids. V lost 5 bases, J lost 2 bases, and 20 bases stayed unmatched. The germline gives CDR1 SGHVS, CDR2 FQNEAQ. In DNA, the CDR3 is TGTGCCAGCAGCCTACCGGGTATTAGCGGGAGGGCCCTCCAGCCCTACGAGCAGTACTTC. Protein: CASSLPGISGRALQPYEQYF.

This sequence joins TRBV28 and TRBJ1-1; D is perhaps TRBD1 (5 bases). CDR3 size: 14 residues. Deletions cut 4 bases from V and 6 bases from J, with 15 bases between. Germline V gene lookup returns CDR1 MDHEN and CDR2 SYDVKM. The CDR3: CASSSNRGTPEAFF. CDR3 nucleotides: TGTGCCAGCAGTTCAAATCGGGGGACCCCTGAAGCTTTCTTT.

The chain couples TRBV15 to TRBJ1-3; TRBD1 might be the D (6 bases). The CDR3 is 15 residues long. V lost 1 base and J lost 2, with 9 bases in between. The V gene's germline CDR1 is LNHNV and CDR2 YYDKDF (reference sequence). The CDR3 nucleotides are TGTGCCACCAGCAGAGTAGGGGGGGCTGGAAACACCATATATTTT. This translates into CATSRVGGAGNTIYF.

This clone was observed a single time. This sequence joins TRBV15 and TRBJ2-7; 10 positions match TRBD1. Per germline, CDR1 LNHNV and CDR2 YYDKDF (reference sequence). V gave up 1 base and J gave up 2 bases; unmatched junction bases: 5. The CDR3 is 16 residues long. In nucleotides, the CDR3 is TGTGCCACCAGCAGAGGGACAGGGGGTAGCGCCTACGAGCAGTACTTC. It is translated as CATSRGTGGSAYEQYF.

The table lists this clone with a count of one. V is TRBV30 and J is TRBJ1-1, with D uncertain. Germline loops: CDR1 GTSNPN, CDR2 SVGIG (reference sequence). CDR3 length equals 12 residues. Trimming pared 4 bases from V and 6 bases from J, leaving 12 bases between. CDR3 residues: CAWIGVPAEAFF. As DNA, the CDR3 is TGTGCCTGGATCGGGGTACCGGCTGAAGCTTTCTTT.

This chain connects TRBV7-9 to TRBJ1-1; D is uncertain. Germline CDR1 reads SEHNR; CDR2 reads FQNEAQ (reference sequence). V was cut by 5 bases and J by 10 bases, with 20 bases left in between. The CDR3 is made up of 14 amino acids. The CDR3: CASSKLMEASRAFF. DNA for the CDR3: TGTGCCAGCAGCAAACTTATGGAGGCGTCGAGAGCTTTCTTT.

V gene TRBV19 combines with J gene TRBJ1-4, with 7 bases that match TRBD1. The CDR3 is 16 amino acids. Germline V gives CDR1 LNHDA, CDR2 SQIVND (reference sequence). After removal of 5 bases from V and 8 bases from J, the junction contained 14 bases not matched to a gene. CDR3 protein: CASSALREDRPEKLFF. CDR3 DNA: TGTGCCAGTAGTGCCTTACGAGAGGACAGGCCCGAAAAACTGTTTTTT.

V gene TRBV6-5 combines with J gene TRBJ2-1, with D unclear. Germline CDR1 is MNHEY and CDR2 is SVGAGI. The V end was cut by 6 bases, the J end by 4 bases, with 16 bases between. This CDR3 is built from 15 residues. The CDR3 spells CASSQVSPMYNEQFF. In DNA, the CDR3 is TGTGCCAGCAGCCAGGTTAGCCCAATGTACAATGAGCAGTTCTTC.

This chain joins TRBV23-1 and TRBJ1-1, with D unclear. TRBV23-1 is an ORF, with its function uncertain. CDR3 length equals 15 residues. The V and J ends lost 1 base and 4 bases respectively, with 13 bases between them. The CDR3 is CASSQYGSGITEAFF. The DNA of the CDR3 is TGCGCCAGCAGTCAATATGGCAGCGGAATCACTGAAGCTTTCTTT.

V usage is TRBV27 and J usage is TRBJ1-5; tentatively, D is TRBD1 (5 bases). This CDR3 contains 17 residues. The ends were cut back, 5 bases at V and 4 bases at J, with 21 bases in the middle. Per germline, CDR1 MNHEY and CDR2 SMNVEV (reference sequence). In DNA form, the CDR3 reads TGTGCCAGCAGTCCCCACTCCGACAGTGTCCTTAATCAGCCCCAGCATTTT. Translation: CASSPHSDSVLNQPQHF.

The J gene is TRBJ1-1, the V gene TRBV7-9; the match to TRBD1 covers 7 bases. Trimming at V came to 0 bases and at J to 6 bases, leaving 7 bases not matched to a gene. Germline V gene data show CDR1 as SEHNR and CDR2 as FQNEAQ (reference sequence). This CDR3 comprises 15 residues. CDR3 DNA sequence: TGTGCCAGCAGCTTAGCCAGGGGGAGGGTTCCTGAAGCTTTCTTT. Translating gives CASSLARGRVPEAFF.

The gene calls are TRBV2 and TRBJ1-2, with D possibly matching TRBD1 (5 bases). The germline V gene encodes CDR1 SNHLY and CDR2 FYNNEI. V lost 3 bases to trimming and J lost 1 base, with 9 bases between them. The CDR3 covers 14 residues. CDR3 sequence reads: CASSEGVGNYGYTF. The CDR3 DNA reads as TGTGCCAGCAGTGAGGGGGTGGGTAACTATGGCTACACCTTC. Complete variable domain (other parts from reference TRBV2 and TRBJ1-2): EPEVTQTPSHQVTQMGQEVILRCVPISNHLYFYWYRQILGQKVEFLVSFYNNEISEKSEIFDDQFSVERPDGSNFTLKIRSTKLEDSAMYFCASSEGVGNYGYTFGSGTRLTVV.

The chain combines TRBV6-5 with TRBJ2-5; no definite D call. The CDR3 consists of 15 residues. Germline-derived CDR1 and CDR2 are MNHEY and SVGAGI. V lost 2 bases, J lost 1 base, and 11 bases lay in between. CDR3 region: CASSYAPRRQETQYF. The CDR3 DNA follows: TGTGCCAGCAGTTACGCCCCTCGGCGCCAAGAGACCCAGTACTTC.

The chain combines TRBV19 with TRBJ2-7; D may be TRBD2 (6 bases). CDR1 and CDR2 from the germline V gene are LNHDA and SQIVND (reference sequence). Trimming removed 1 base at V and 2 bases at J, with 6 bases between. CDR3 length: 13 residues. This CDR3 reads CASSIAGAYEQYF. Written as DNA, the CDR3 is TGTGCCAGTAGTATAGCGGGAGCCTACGAGCAGTACTTC.

The genes are TRBV28 and TRBJ2-1; 9 nucleotides match TRBD1. The V gene's germline CDR1 is MDHEN and CDR2 SYDVKM. The CDR3 extends over 16 amino acids. Trimming took 7 bases from V and 5 from J; bases not matched to a gene: 12. CDR3 protein: CASKTTGTGSHNEQFF. DNA of the CDR3: TGTGCCAGCAAGACGACCGGGACAGGGTCCCACAATGAGCAGTTCTTC.

This rearrangement joins TRBV19 to TRBJ2-1; TRBD2 matches 7 bases. V lost 5 bases to trimming and J lost 7 bases; unmatched junction nucleotides: 5. Germline V gene data show CDR1 as LNHDA and CDR2 as SQIVND (reference sequence). This CDR3 comprises 13 residues. The CDR3 DNA sequence: TGTGCCAGTAGTCTTGCTAGCGGTAATGAGCAGTTCTTC. It specifies CASSLASGNEQFF.

This clone was counted a few times. V usage is TRBV30 and J usage is TRBJ1-5; D remains unclear. Germline V gives CDR1 GTSNPN, CDR2 SVGIG (reference sequence). This CDR3 has 14 amino acids. Deletions cut 3 bases from V and 2 bases from J, with 11 bases between. The CDR3 spells CAWSTGRGNQPQHF. The CDR3 DNA is TGTGCCTGGAGCACCGGACGGGGCAATCAGCCCCAGCATTTT. Combining the CDR3 with reference TRBV30 and TRBJ1-5 gives the whole variable domain SQTIHQWPATLVQPVGSPLSLECTVEGTSNPNLYWYRQAAGRGLQLLFYSVGIGQISSEVPQNLSASRPQDRQFILSSKKLLLSDSGFYLCAWSTGRGNQPQHFGDGTRLSIL.

The chain combines TRBV6-5 with TRBJ2-3; D may correspond to TRBD1 or TRBD2 (5 bases each). Germline CDR1 and CDR2: MNHEY and SVGAGI. The CDR3 sequence is 14 residues long. V was pared by 6 bases and J by 2 bases, with 12 bases between. The CDR3 DNA reads TGTGCCAGCAGCCCGGGACCTTTCACAGATACGCAGTATTTT. Protein product: CASSPGPFTDTQYF.

This clone was detected once. The chain joins TRBV20-1 to TRBJ1-4; no definite D call. This CDR3 comprises 10 residues. Germline CDR1 reads DFQATT; CDR2 reads SNEGSKA (reference sequence). The V end lost 5 bases, the J end lost 3 bases, and 1 base lay between the germline ends. CDR3 loop: CSASNEKLFF. The CDR3 coding sequence is TGCAGTGCTTCTAATGAAAAACTGTTTTTT.

The chain couples TRBV6-1 to TRBJ2-5; no clear D. This CDR3 is 15 amino acids long. Deletions cut 4 bases from V and 1 base from J, with 13 bases between. CDR1 is MNHNS and CDR2 is SASEGT in the germline V gene. The CDR3 region is CASSAPSRIQETQYF. CDR3 in DNA: TGTGCCAGCAGTGCCCCTTCTCGGATCCAAGAGACCCAGTACTTC.

The genes are TRBV4-2 and TRBJ1-1; the D gene is possibly TRBD1 (6 bases). The V end was cut by 3 bases, the J end by 2 bases, with 19 bases between. Germline V lookup: CDR1 LGHNA, CDR2 YNFKEQ. The CDR3 is 17 residues long. In DNA form, the CDR3 reads TGTGCCAGCAGCCACCTCGTTATTGGACAGAGAAACACTGAAGCTTTCTTT. As protein: CASSHLVIGQRNTEAFF.

The chain is built from TRBV27 and TRBJ2-7; 11 bases line up with TRBD2. This CDR3 has 16 amino acids. V was pared by 4 bases and J by 2 bases, with 7 bases of the junction left unmatched. Germline assignment: CDR1 MNHEY and CDR2 SMNVEV (reference sequence). DNA of the CDR3: TGTGCCAGCAGTTCCTCCGGGACTAGCGGACCCTACGAGCAGTACTTC. As protein: CASSSSGTSGPYEQYF.